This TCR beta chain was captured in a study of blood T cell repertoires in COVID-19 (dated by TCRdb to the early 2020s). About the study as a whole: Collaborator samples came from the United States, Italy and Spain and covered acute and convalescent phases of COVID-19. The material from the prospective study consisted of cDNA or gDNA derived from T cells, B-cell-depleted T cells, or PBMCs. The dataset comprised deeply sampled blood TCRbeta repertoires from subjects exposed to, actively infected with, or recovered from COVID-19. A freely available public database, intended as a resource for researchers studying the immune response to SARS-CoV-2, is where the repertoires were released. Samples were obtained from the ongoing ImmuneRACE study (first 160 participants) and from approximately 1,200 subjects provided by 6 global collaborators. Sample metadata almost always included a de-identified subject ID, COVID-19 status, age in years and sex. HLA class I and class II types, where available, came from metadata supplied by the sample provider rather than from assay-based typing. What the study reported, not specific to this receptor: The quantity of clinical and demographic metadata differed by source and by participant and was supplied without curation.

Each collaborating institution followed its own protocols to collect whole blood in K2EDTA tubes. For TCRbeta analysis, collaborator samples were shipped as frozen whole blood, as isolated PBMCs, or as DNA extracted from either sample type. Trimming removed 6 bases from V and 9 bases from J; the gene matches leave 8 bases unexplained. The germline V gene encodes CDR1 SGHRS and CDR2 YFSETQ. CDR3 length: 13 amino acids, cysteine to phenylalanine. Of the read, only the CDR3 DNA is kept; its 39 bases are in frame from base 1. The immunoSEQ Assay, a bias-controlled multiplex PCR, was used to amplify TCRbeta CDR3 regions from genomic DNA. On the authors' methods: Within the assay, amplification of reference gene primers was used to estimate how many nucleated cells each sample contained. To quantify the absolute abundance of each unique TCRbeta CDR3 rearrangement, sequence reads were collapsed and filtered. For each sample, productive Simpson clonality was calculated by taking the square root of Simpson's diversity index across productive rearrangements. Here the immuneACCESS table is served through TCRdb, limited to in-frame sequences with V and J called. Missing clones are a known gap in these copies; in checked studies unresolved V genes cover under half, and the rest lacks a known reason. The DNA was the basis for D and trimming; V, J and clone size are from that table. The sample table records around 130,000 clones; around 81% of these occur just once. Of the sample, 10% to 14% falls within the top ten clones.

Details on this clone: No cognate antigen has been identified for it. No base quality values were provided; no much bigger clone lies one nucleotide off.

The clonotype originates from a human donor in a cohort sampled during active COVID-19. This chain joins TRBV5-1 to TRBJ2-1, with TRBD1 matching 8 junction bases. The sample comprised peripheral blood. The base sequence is TGCGCCAGCACCGGACAGGGTCGGTTTGAGCAGTTCTTC. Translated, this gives CASTGQGRFEQFF.